This entry lists 13 T cell receptor beta chains sequenced from one sample in a study of T cell repertoires in cytomegalovirus infection. From the reads, TCRdb called clonotypes with MiXCR, one entry per CDR3 protein. The repertoire consists of roughly 240,000 distinct CDR3 sequences, with 6% to 8% occurring once and the leading ten covering 6.5%. The sequenced material came from PBMCs. Receptors originate from a human donor in good health (CMV status not recorded). Some clones in this sample may be carry-over from other donors' samples.

There are a few counts of this clonotype. The chain joins TRBV20-1 to TRBJ2-3, with TRBD2 matching 8 bases. V was clipped by 7 bases and J by 3 bases; unmatched bases: 6. In germline, CDR1 is DFQATT, CDR2 SNEGSKA (reference sequence). There are 13 residues in the CDR3. The CDR3 is CSDTGLGTDTQYF. CDR3 coding DNA: TGCAGTGATACGGGACTAGGAACAGATACGCAGTATTTT.

There are many counts of this clonotype. The chain links TRBV7-8 to TRBJ1-5, with D unresolved. The CDR3 length is 15 residues. The germline CDR1 and CDR2 sequences are SGHVS and FQNEAQ. The germline V and J ends were trimmed by 2 bases and 0 bases, with 8 bases remaining between them. CDR3 sequence reads: CASSLRETSNQPQHF. The DNA of the CDR3 is TGTGCCAGCAGCTTAAGGGAAACTAGCAATCAGCCCCAGCATTTT.

The chain employs TRBV20-1 and TRBJ1-1, with D possibly matching TRBD1 (5 bases). Germline CDR1 is DFQATT and CDR2 is SNEGSKA (reference sequence). The CDR3 is 13 amino acids. With 5 bases removed from V and 0 bases from J, the gap between germline ends came to 10 bases. CDR3 DNA: TGCAGTGCTGAAGGACACATGAACACTGAAGCTTTCTTT. It is translated as CSAEGHMNTEAFF.

This clonotype has at least ten counts. V usage is TRBV28 and J usage is TRBJ1-5; D might be TRBD1 (6 bases). CDR3 length: 15 amino acids. Germline CDR1 reads MDHEN; CDR2 reads SYDVKM. V lost 5 bases, J lost 7 bases, and 18 bases lay in between. This CDR3 is CASSHLTGKKQPQHF. For the CDR3, the DNA is TGTGCCAGCAGTCACCTTACAGGGAAGAAACAGCCCCAGCATTTT.

This clonotype came up many times. The rearrangement uses TRBV5-1 and TRBJ2-7; the D gene is possibly TRBD1 (6 bases). Germline V gene lookup returns CDR1 SGHRS and CDR2 YFSETQ. With 0 bases removed from V and 2 bases from J, the gap between germline ends came to 18 bases. The CDR3 consists of 17 residues. CDR3 region: CASSLAVDRKVTYEQYF. CDR3 nucleotides: TGCGCCAGCAGCTTGGCCGTCGACAGGAAAGTAACCTACGAGCAGTACTTC.

This clonotype was recorded at least ten times. The chain combines TRBV20-1 with TRBJ1-5; D is undetermined. V was trimmed by 6 bases and J by 0 bases, leaving 12 bases between them. This CDR3 is built from 14 residues. Germline CDR1 reads DFQATT; CDR2 reads SNEGSKA (reference sequence). CDR3 bases: TGCAGTGCCGAGGGTGGCGGTAGCAATCAGCCCCAGCATTTT. It is translated as CSAEGGGSNQPQHF.

This clonotype was counted a few times. The V call is TRBV20-1, the J call TRBJ2-2, with 7 nucleotides matching TRBD2. The J segment lost 7 bases and the V segment lost 5 bases, leaving 13 bases of the junction unmatched. CDR1 and CDR2 from the germline V gene are DFQATT and SNEGSKA (reference sequence). This CDR3 comprises 15 residues. CDR3 in amino acids: CSASWGGSRGGELFF. CDR3 DNA: TGCAGTGCTTCTTGGGGGGGGTCAAGGGGCGGGGAGCTGTTTTTT.

This clonotype was counted at least ten times. CDR3 sequence (DNA): TGTGCCAGCAGCTCCCGACAGGGGATCGTGAACACTGAAGCTTTCTTT. Amino acids: CASSSRQGIVNTEAFF. The chain couples TRBV7-8 to TRBJ1-1; TRBD1 matches at 8 bases. The V gene's germline CDR1 is SGHVS and CDR2 FQNEAQ. This CDR3 region has 16 residues. Unmatched junction bases numbered 7, after V lost 4 bases and J lost 0 bases.

In this sample, this clonotype turned up many times. The conserved closing phenylalanine or tryptophan is absent in this CDR3, likely reflecting a read error. It is unclear where the CDR3 begins or ends on the DNA, so no DNA is shown, and the CDR3 is as TCRdb lists it. The J gene is TRBJ2-3, the V gene TRBV27; the table's D gene call, TRBD1, was not cross checked with the DNA. Germline V gene data show CDR1 as MNHEY and CDR2 as SMNVEV (reference sequence). The CDR3 is 12 amino acids in total, end residues counted. CDR3 sequence reads: CASGSSFGVTGL.

In its sample, this clonotype was seen many times. V and J are TRBV10-3 and TRBJ1-2; 12 bases fit TRBD1. V was pared by 2 bases and J by 7 bases, with 2 bases of the junction left unmatched. This CDR3 has 14 residues. From germline, CDR1 is ENHRY and CDR2 SYGVKD. This chain's CDR3 is CAISEEGQGAGYTF. The CDR3 DNA reads TGTGCCATCAGTGAGGAGGGACAGGGGGCTGGCTACACCTTC.

The table lists this clonotype with many counts. The V call is TRBV10-3, the J call TRBJ2-3; tentatively, D is TRBD1 or TRBD2 (5 bases each). The germline V gene has CDR1 ENHRY and CDR2 SYGVKD. The germline V and J ends were trimmed by 7 bases and 5 bases, with 16 bases remaining between them. The CDR3 has 14 residues. The CDR3 spells CAINLSGAEDTQYF. In nucleotides, the CDR3 is TGTGCCATCAATCTCTCCGGGGCGGAAGATACGCAGTATTTT.

This clonotype was found many times. The V gene is TRBV7-9, the J gene TRBJ1-2; D perhaps matches TRBD1 (6 bases). The germline gives CDR1 SEHNR, CDR2 FQNEAQ (reference sequence). Trimming left V 5 bases short and J 8 bases short, with 18 bases between. The CDR3 is made up of 14 amino acids. The CDR3 protein is CASSPAGGLFGYTF. In DNA, the CDR3 is TGTGCCAGCAGCCCCGCGGGGGGGCTCTTCGGCTACACCTTC.

The DNA for the CDR3 is TGTGCCAGCAGGTCACCGGGACAGAACTCCTACGAGCAGTACTTC. The encoded protein is CASRSPGQNSYEQYF. The V call is TRBV6-2 or TRBV6-3, the J call TRBJ2-7; 7 positions agree with TRBD1. The germline gives CDR1 MNHEY, CDR2 SVGEGT. V shed 6 bases, J shed 0 bases, and the junction held 8 bases outside the gene matches. The CDR3 consists of 15 residues.